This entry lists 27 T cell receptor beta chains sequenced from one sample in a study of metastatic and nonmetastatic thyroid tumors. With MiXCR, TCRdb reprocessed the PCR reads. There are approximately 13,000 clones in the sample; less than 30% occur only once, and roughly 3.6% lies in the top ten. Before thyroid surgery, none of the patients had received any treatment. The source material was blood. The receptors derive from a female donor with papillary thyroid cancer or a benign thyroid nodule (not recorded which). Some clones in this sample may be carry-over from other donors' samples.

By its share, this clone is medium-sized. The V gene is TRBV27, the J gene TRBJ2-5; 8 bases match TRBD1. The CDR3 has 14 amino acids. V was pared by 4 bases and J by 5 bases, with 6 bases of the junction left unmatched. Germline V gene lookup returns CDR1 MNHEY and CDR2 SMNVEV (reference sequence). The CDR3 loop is CASSSQGAGETQYF. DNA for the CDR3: TGTGCCAGCAGTTCGCAGGGGGCGGGGGAGACCCAGTACTTC.

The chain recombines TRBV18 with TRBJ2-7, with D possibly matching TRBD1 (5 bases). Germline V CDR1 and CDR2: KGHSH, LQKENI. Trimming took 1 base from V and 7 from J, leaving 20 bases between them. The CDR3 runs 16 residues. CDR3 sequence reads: CASSPQTDPSQWEQYF. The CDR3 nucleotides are TGTGCCAGCTCACCACAGACAGACCCATCCCAGTGGGAGCAGTACTTC.

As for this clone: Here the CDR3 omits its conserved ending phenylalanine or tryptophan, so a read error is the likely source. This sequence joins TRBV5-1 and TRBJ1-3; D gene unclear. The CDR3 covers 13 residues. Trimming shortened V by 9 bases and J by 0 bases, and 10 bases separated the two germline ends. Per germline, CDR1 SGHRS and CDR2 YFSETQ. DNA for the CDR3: TGCGCCACCAGAAGTAACTCTGGAAACACCATATATCTT. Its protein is CATRSNSGNTIYL.

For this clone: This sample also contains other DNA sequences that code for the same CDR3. The DNA for the CDR3 is TGTGCCAGCAGCCCAACGAGGGTTAGGGGTCCCAATGAGCAGTTCTTC. Translating it yields CASSPTRVRGPNEQFF. The chain combines TRBV11-1 with TRBJ2-1; D is tentatively TRBD1 or TRBD2 (5 bases each). Trimming shortened V by 5 bases and J by 6 bases, and 20 bases separated the two germline ends. The CDR3 has 16 residues. Germline V gene data show CDR1 as SGHAT and CDR2 as FQDESV (reference sequence). Variable domain in full (rest from reference TRBV11-1 and TRBJ2-1): EAEVAQSPRYKITEKSQAVAFWCDPISGHATLYWYRQILGQGPELLVQFQDESVVDDSQLPKDRFSAERLKGVDSTLKIQPAELGDSAMYLCASSPTRVRGPNEQFFGPGTRLTVL.

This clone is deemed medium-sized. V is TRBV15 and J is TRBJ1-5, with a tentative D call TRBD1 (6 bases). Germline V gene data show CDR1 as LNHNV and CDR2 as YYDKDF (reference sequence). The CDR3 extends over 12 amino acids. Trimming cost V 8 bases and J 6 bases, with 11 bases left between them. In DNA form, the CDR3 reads TGTGCCACCGGGGGGGCTAGTCAGCCCCAGCATTTT. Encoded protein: CATGGASQPQHF. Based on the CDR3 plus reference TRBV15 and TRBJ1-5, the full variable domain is DAMVIQNPRYQVTQFGKPVTLSCSQTLNHNVMYWYQQKSSQAPKLLFHYYDKDFNNEADTPDNFQSRRPNTSFCFLDIRSPGLGDTAMYLCATGGASQPQHFGDGTRLSIL.

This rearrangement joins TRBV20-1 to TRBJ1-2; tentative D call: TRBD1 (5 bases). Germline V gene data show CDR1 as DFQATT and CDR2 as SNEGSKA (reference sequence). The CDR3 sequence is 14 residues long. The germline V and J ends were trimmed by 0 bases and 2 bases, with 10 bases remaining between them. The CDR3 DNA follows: TGCAGTGCTAGAGATCGGGGCGGAAACTATGGCTACACCTTC. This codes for CSARDRGGNYGYTF.

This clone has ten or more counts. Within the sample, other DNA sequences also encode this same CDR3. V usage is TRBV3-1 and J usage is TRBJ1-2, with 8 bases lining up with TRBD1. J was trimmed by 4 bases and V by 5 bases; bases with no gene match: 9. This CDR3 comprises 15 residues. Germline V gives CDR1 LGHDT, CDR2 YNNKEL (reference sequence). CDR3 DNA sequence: TGTGCCAGCAGCTCGAGCCCGGGACAGGTCTATGGCTACACCTTC. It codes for CASSSSPGQVYGYTF. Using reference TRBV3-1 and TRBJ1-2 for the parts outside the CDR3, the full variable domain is DTAVSQTPKYLVTQMGNDKSIKCEQNLGHDTMYWYKQDSKKFLKIMFSYNNKELIINETVPNRFSPKSPDKAHLNLHINSLELGDSAVYFCASSSSPGQVYGYTFGSGTRLTVV.

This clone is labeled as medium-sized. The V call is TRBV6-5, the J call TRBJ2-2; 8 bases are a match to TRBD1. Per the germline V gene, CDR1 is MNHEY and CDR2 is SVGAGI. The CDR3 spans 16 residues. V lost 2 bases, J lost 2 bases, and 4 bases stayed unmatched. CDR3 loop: CASSYRAGGNTGELFF. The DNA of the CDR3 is TGTGCCAGCAGTTACAGGGCAGGGGGCAACACCGGGGAGCTGTTTTTT.

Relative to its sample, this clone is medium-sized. The CDR3, as DNA: TGCAGTGCTAGAGGCGGGACAGGGGGCTCCGAGCAGTACGTC. It encodes CSARGGTGGSEQYV. The V gene is TRBV20-1, the J gene TRBJ2-7; 12 bases agree with TRBD1. Trimming removed 1 base from V and 6 bases from J; junction bases left unmatched: 4. Germline V gives CDR1 DFQATT, CDR2 SNEGSKA (reference sequence). This CDR3 comprises 14 residues.

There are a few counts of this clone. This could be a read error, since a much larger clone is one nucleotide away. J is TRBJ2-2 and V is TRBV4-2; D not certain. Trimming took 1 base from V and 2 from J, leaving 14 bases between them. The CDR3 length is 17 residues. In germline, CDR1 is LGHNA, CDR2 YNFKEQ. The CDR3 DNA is TGTGCCAGCAGCCAAGCCCCAATAGCCACCAACACCGGGGAGCTGTTTTTT. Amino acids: CASSQAPIATNTGELFF.

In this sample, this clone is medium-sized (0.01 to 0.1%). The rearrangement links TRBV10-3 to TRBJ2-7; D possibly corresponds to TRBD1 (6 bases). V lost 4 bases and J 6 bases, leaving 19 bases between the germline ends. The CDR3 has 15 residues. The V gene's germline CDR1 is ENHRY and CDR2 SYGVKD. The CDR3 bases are TGTGCCATCAGTGTAAATTCGATGGGGGCCGGCGAGCAGTACGTC. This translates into CAISVNSMGAGEQYV.

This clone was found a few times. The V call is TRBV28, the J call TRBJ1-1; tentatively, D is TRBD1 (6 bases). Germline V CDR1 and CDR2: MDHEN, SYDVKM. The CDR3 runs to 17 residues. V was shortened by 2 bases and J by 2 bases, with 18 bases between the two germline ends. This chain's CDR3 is CASSLGAAGARNTEAFF. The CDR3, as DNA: TGTGCCAGCAGTTTAGGTGCGGCAGGGGCTCGAAACACTGAAGCTTTCTTT.

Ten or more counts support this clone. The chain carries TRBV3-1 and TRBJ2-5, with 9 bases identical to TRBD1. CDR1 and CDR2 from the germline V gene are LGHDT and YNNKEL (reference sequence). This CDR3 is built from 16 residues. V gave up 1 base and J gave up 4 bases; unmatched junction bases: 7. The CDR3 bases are TGTGCCAGCAGCCAAGCCTGGGACAGGGACCCAGAGACCCAGTACTTC. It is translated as CASSQAWDRDPETQYF.

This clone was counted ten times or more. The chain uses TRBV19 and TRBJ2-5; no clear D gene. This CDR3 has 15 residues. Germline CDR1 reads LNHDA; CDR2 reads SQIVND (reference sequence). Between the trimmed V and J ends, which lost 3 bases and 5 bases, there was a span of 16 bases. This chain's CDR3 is CASSIGKGYTETQYF. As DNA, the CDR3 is TGTGCCAGTAGTATTGGTAAGGGCTATACGGAGACCCAGTACTTC. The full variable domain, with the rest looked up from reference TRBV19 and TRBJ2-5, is DGGITQSPKYLFRKEGQNVTLSCEQNLNHDAMYWYRQDPGQGLRLIYYSQIVNDFQKGDIAEGYSVSREKKESFPLTVTSAQKNPTAFYLCASSIGKGYTETQYFGPGTRLLVL.

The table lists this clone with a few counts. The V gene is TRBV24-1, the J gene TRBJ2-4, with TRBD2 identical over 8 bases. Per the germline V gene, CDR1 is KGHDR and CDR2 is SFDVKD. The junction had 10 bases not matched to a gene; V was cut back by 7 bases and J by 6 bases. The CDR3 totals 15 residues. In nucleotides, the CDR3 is TGTGCCACCAGCGGGGCGGGGGGCGGTTTAAACATTCAGTACTTC. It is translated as CATSGAGGGLNIQYF.

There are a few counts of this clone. The CDR3 DNA follows: TGTTGCGCCGGCCGGGCATCCAGTGATACGCAGTATTTT. It specifies CCAGRASSDTQYF. This chain links TRBV15 with TRBJ2-3, with D unclear. CDR3 length: 13 amino acids. Germline V CDR1 and CDR2: LNHNV, YYDKDF (reference sequence). Complete variable domain (other parts from reference TRBV15 and TRBJ2-3): DAMVIQNPRYQVTQFGKPVTLSCSQTLNHNVMYWYQQKSSQAPKLLFHYYDKDFNNEADTPDNFQSRRPNTSFCFLDIRSPGLGDTAMYLCCAGRASSDTQYFGPGTRLTVL.

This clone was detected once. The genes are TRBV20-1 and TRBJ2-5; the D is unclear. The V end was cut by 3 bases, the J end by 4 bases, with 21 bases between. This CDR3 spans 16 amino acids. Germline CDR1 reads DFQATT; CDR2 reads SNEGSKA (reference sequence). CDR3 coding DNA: TGCAGTGCTAGTTCTAGTCAACCTCTCCAACCAGAGACCCAGTACTTC. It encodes CSASSSQPLQPETQYF.

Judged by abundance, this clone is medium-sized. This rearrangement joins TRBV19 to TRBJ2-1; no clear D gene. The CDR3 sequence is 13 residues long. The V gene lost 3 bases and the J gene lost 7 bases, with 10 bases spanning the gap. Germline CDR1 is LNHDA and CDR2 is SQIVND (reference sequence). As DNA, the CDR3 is TGTGCCAGTAGTATTGATTTGGGGAATGAGCAGTTCTTC. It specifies CASSIDLGNEQFF.

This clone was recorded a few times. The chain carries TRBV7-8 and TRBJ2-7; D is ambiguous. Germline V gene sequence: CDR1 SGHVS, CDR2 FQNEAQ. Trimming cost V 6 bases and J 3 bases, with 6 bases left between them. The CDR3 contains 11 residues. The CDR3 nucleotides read TGTGCCAGCAGTCAGCGCTACGAGCAGTACTTC. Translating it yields CASSQRYEQYF. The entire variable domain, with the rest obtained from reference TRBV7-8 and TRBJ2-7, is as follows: GAGVSQSPRYKVAKRGQDVALRCDPISGHVSLFWYQQALGQGPEFLTYFQNEAQLDKSGLPSDRFFAERPEGSVSTLKIQRTQQEDSAVYLCASSQRYEQYFGPGTRLTVT.

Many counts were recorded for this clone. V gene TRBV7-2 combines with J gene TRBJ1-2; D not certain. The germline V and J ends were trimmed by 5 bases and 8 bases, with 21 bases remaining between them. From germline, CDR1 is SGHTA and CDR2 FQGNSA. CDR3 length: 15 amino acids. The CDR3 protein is CASSPRRSGLDGYTF. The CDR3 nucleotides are TGTGCCAGCAGCCCCCGGCGGTCGGGGTTGGACGGCTACACCTTC.

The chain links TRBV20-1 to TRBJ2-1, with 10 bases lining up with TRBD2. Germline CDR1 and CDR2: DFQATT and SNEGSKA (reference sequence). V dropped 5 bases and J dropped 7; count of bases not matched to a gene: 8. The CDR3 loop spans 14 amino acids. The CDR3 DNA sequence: TGCAGTGCTTACCTTAGCGGGAGGAGAAATGAGCAGTTCTTC. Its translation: CSAYLSGRRNEQFF.

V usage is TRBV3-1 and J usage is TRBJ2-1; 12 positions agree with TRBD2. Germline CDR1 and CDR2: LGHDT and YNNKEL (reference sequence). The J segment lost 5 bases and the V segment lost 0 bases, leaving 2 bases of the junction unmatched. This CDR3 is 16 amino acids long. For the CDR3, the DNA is TGTGCCAGCAGCCAAGATCGACTAGCGGGAGACAATGAGCAGTTCTTC. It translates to CASSQDRLAGDNEQFF.

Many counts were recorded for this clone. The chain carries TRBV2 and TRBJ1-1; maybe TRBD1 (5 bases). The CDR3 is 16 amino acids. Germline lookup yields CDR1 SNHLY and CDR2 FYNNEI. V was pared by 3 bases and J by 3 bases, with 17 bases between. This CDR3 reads CASSELHEGTYTEAFF. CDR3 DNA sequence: TGTGCCAGCAGTGAGTTACATGAAGGGACTTACACTGAAGCTTTCTTT.

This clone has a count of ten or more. The CDR3 DNA reads as TGTGCCAGCAGCCAAGACTGGATGGCCTCCCCCACTGAAGCTTTCTTT. It codes for CASSQDWMASPTEAFF. This chain links TRBV4-2 with TRBJ1-1; D remains unclear. The CDR3 consists of 16 residues. Per germline, CDR1 LGHNA and CDR2 YNFKEQ. The V and J ends lost 0 bases and 4 bases respectively, with 15 bases between them.

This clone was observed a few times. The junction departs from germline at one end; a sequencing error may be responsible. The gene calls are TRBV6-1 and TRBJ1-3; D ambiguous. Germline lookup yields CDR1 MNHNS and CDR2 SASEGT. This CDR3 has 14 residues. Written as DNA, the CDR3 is TGTGCCAGCAGTGAAGTCTGGTACGGAAGCACCATATATTTT. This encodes CASSEVWYGSTIYF.

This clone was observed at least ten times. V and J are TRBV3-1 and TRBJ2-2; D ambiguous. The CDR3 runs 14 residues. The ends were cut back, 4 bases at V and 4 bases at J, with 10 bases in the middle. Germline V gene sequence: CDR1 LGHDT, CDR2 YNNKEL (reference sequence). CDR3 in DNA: TGTGCCAGCAGCCGACTTCCGGGCACCGGGGAGCTGTTTTTT. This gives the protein CASSRLPGTGELFF. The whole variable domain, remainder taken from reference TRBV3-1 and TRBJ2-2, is DTAVSQTPKYLVTQMGNDKSIKCEQNLGHDTMYWYKQDSKKFLKIMFSYNNKELIINETVPNRFSPKSPDKAHLNLHINSLELGDSAVYFCASSRLPGTGELFFGEGSRLTVL.

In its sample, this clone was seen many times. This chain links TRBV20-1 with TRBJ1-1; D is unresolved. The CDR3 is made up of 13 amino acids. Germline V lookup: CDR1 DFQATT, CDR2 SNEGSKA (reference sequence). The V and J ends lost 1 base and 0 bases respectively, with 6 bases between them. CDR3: CSARGTVNTEAFF. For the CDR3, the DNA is TGCAGTGCTAGAGGGACTGTGAACACTGAAGCTTTCTTT.